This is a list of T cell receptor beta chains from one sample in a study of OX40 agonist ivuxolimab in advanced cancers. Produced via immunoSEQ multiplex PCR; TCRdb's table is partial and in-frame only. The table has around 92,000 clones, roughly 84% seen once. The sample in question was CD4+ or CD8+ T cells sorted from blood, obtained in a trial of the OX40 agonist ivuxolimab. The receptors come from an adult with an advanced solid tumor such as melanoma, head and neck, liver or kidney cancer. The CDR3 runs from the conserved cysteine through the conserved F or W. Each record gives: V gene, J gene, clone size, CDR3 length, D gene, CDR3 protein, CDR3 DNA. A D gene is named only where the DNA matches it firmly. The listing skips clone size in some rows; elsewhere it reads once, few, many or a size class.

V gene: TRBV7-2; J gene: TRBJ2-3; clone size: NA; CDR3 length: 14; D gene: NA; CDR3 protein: CASTFRASTDTQYF; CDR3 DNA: TGTGCCAGCACATTCCGGGCATCCACAGATACGCAGTATTTT
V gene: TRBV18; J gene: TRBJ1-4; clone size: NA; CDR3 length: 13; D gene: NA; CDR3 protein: CASSGATNEKLFF; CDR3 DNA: TGTGCCAGCTCGGGGGCAACTAATGAAAAACTGTTTTTT
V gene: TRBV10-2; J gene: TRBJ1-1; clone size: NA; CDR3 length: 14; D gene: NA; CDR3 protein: CASSGGGVDTEAFF; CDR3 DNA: TGCGCCAGCAGCGGGGGAGGGGTCGACACTGAAGCTTTCTTT
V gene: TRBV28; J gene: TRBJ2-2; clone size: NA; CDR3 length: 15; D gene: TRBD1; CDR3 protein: CAILPRDRGTGELFF; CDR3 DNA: TGTGCCATCTTACCCCGGGACAGGGGAACCGGGGAGCTGTTTTTT
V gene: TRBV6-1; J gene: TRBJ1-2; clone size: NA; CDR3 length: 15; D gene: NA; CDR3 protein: CASSEGVEDSYGYTF; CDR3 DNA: TGTGCCAGCAGTGAAGGGGTCGAGGATAGCTATGGCTACACCTTC
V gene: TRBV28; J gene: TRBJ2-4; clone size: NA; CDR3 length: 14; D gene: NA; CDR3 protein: CASSVQPLKNIQYF; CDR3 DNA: TGTGCCAGCAGCGTACAGCCCCTTAAAAACATTCAGTACTTC
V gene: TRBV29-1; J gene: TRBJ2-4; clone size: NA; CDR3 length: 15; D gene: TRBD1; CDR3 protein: CSVEAGQGTKNIQYF; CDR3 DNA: TGCAGCGTTGAAGCTGGACAGGGGACCAAAAACATTCAGTACTTC
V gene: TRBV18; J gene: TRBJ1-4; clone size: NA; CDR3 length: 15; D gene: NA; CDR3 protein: CASSPLGTLNEKLFF; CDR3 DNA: TGTGCCAGCTCACCTCTGGGGACGCTTAATGAAAAACTGTTTTTT
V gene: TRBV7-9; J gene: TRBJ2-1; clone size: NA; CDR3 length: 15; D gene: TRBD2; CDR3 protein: CASSARLAGVHEQFF; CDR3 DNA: TGTGCCAGCAGCGCGCGACTAGCGGGGGTTCATGAGCAGTTCTTC
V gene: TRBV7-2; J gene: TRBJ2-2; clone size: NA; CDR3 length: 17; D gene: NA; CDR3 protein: CASSLVGVLANTGELFF; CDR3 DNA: TGTGCCAGCAGCTTAGTAGGGGTCCTGGCAAACACCGGGGAGCTGTTTTTT
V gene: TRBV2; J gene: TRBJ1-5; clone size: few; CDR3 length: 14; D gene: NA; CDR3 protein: CATQQGSGNQPQHF; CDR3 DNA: TGTGCCACCCAACAGGGATCCGGCAATCAGCCCCAGCATTTT
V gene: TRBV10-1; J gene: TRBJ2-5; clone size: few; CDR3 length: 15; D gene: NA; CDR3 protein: CASSDGGTAGETQYF; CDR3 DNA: TGCGCCAGCAGTGATGGGGGGACAGCGGGGGAGACCCAGTACTTC
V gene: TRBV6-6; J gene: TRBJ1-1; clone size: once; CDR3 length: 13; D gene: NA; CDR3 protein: CASRPGYNTEAFF; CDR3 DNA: TGTGCCAGCAGGCCAGGGTATAACACTGAAGCTTTCTTT
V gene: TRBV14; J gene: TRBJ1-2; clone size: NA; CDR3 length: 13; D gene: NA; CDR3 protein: CASSRQRIDGYTF; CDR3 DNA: TGTGCCAGCAGCCGACAGCGGATAGATGGCTACACCTTC
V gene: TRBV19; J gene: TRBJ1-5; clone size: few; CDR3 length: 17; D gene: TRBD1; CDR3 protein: CASSIGWGTGGFQPQHF; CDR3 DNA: TGTGCCAGTAGTATCGGATGGGGGACAGGGGGATTTCAGCCCCAGCATTTT
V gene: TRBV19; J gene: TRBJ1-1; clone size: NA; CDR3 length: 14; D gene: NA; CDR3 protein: CASSPRAGRTEAFF; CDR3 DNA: TGTGCCAGTAGTCCCAGAGCAGGGAGGACTGAAGCTTTCTTT
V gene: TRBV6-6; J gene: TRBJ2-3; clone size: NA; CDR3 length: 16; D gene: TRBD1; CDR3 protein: CASSYFTTGLTDTQYF; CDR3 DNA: TGTGCCAGCAGTTACTTCACGACAGGGCTCACAGATACGCAGTATTTT
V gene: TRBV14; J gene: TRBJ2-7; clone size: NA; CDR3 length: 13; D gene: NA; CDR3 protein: CASSPRPTKEQYF; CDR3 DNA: TGTGCCAGCAGCCCGAGACCTACCAAGGAGCAGTACTTC
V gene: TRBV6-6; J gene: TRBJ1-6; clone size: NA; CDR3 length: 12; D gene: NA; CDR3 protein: CASSAADSPLHF; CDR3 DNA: TGTGCCAGCAGCGCCGCGGATTCACCCCTCCACTTT
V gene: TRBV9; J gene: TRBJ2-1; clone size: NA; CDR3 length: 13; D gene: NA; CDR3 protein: CASSLLGNNEQFF; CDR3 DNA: TGTGCCAGCAGCCTACTAGGTAACAATGAGCAGTTCTTC
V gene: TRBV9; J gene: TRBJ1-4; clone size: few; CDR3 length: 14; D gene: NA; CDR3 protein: CASSVGSYNEKLFF; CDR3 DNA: TGTGCCAGCAGCGTAGGCAGCTATAATGAAAAACTGTTTTTT
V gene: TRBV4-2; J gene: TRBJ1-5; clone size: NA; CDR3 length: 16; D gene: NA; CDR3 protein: CASSQEGGRVGQPQHF; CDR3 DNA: TGTGCCAGCAGCCAAGAAGGAGGCAGGGTTGGGCAGCCCCAGCATTTT
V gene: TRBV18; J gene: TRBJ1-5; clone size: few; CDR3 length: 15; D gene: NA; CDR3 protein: CASSPGGRADQPQHF; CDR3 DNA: TGTGCCAGCTCACCAGGAGGAAGGGCCGATCAGCCCCAGCATTTT
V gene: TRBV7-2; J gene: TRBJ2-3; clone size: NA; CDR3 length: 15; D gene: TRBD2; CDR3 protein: CASSFLAGVTDTQYF; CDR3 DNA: TGTGCCAGCAGCTTTCTAGCGGGGGTCACAGATACGCAGTATTTT
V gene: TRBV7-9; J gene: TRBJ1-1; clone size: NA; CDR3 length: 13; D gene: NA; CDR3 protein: CASSSGPNTEAFF; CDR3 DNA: TGTGCCAGCAGCTCCGGACCGAACACTGAAGCTTTCTTT
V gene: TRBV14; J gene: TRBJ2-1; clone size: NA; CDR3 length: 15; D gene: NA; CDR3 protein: CASSQDLKAYNEQFF; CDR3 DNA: TGTGCCAGCAGCCAAGATCTTAAGGCTTACAATGAGCAGTTCTTC
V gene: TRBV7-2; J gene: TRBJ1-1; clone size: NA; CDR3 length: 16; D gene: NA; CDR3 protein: CASSLVGGGQYTEAFF; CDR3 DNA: TGTGCCAGCAGCTTAGTGGGGGGGGGCCAGTACACTGAAGCTTTCTTT
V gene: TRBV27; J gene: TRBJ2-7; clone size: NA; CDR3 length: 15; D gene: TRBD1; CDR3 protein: CASSVNRGVSYEQYF; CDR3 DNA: TGTGCCAGCAGTGTCAACAGGGGGGTCTCCTACGAGCAGTACTTC
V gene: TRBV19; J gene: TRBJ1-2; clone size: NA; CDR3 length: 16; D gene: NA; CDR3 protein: CASSIAGRARVDGYTF; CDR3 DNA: TGTGCCAGTAGTATAGCTGGCAGGGCGAGGGTAGATGGCTACACCTTC
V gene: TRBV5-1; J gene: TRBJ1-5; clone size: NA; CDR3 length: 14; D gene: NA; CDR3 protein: CASSVGGSNQPQHF; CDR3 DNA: TGCGCCAGCAGCGTAGGTGGCAGCAATCAGCCCCAGCATTTT
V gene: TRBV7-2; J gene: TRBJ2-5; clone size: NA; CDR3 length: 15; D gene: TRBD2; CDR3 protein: CASSSSGTSGKTQYF; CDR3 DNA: TGTGCCAGCAGCTCCTCCGGGACTAGCGGGAAGACCCAGTACTTC
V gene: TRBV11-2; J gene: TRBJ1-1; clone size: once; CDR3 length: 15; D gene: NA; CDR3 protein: CASSQVTGPNTEAFF; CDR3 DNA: TGTGCCAGCAGCCAAGTCACAGGCCCGAACACTGAAGCTTTCTTT
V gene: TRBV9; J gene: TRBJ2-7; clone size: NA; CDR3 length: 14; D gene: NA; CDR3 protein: CASTPGQSVYEQYF; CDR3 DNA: TGTGCCAGCACCCCGGGACAAAGCGTCTACGAGCAGTACTTC
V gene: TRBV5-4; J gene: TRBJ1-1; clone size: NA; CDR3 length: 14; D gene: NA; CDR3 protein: CASSLSRINTEAFF; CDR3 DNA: TGTGCCAGCAGCTTGAGTCGGATTAACACTGAAGCTTTCTTT
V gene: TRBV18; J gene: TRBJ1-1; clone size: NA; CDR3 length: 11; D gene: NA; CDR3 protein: CASSPERWAFF; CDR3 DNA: TGTGCCAGCTCACCGGAGAGGTGGGCTTTCTTT
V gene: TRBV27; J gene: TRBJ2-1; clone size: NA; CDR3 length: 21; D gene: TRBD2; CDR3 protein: CASSLSSVGLAGGSSYNEQFF; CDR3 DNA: TGTGCCAGCAGTTTATCCTCGGTCGGGCTAGCGGGGGGAAGCTCCTACAATGAGCAGTTCTTC
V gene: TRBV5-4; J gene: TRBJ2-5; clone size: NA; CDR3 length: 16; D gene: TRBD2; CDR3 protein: CASSLSTSGGWETQYF; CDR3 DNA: TGTGCCAGCAGCTTGTCGACTAGCGGGGGTTGGGAGACCCAGTACTTC
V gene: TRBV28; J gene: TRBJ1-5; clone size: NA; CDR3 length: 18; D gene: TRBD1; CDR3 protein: CASSLFGQGRGSNQPQHF; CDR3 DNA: TGTGCCAGCAGTTTATTCGGACAGGGAAGGGGTAGCAATCAGCCCCAGCATTTT
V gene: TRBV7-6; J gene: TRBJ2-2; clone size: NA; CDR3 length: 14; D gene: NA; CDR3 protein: CASSLDGNTGELFF; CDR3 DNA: TGTGCCAGCAGCTTAGACGGTAACACCGGGGAGCTGTTTTTT
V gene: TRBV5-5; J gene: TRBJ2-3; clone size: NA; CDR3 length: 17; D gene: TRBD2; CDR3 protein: CASSLVSLGGYTDTQYF; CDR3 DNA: TGTGCCAGCAGCTTGGTGTCACTCGGGGGGTACACAGATACGCAGTATTTT
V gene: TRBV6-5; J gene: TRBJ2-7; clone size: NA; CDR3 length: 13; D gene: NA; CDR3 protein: CASSRDASYEQYF; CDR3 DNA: TGTGCCAGCAGCCGGGATGCCTCCTACGAGCAGTACTTC
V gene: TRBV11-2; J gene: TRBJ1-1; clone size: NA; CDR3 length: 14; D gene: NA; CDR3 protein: CASTNRGTETEAFF; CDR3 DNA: TGTGCCAGCACCAATCGCGGGACCGAGACTGAAGCTTTCTTT
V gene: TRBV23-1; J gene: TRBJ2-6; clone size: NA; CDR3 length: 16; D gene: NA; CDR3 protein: CASSQGRKSGANVLTF; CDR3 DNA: TGCGCCAGCAGTCAAGGGAGAAAATCTGGGGCCAACGTCCTGACTTTC
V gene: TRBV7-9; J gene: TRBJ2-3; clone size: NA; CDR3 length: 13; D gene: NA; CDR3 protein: CASSPMWVSGQYF; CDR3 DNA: TGTGCCAGCAGCCCCATGTGGGTCTCGGGGCAGTATTTT
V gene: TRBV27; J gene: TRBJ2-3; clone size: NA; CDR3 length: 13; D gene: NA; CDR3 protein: CASSPTGTDTQYF; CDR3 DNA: TGTGCCAGCAGTCCCACGGGCACAGATACGCAGTATTTT
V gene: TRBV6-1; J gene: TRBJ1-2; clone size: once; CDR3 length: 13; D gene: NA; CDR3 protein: CASKNRGAAGYTF; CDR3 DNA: TGTGCCAGCAAGAATAGGGGGGCGGCTGGCTACACCTTC
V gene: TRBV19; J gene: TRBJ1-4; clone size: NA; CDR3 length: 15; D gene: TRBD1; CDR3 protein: CASSLYRGGDEKLFF; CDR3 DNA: TGTGCCAGTAGTCTCTACAGGGGTGGAGATGAAAAACTGTTTTTT
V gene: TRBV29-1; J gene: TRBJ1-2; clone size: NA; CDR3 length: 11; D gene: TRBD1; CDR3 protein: CSVEDSGQATF; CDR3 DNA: TGCAGCGTTGAAGATTCGGGACAGGCAACCTTC
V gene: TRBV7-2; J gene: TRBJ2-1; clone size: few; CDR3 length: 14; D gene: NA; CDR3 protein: CASNRPSSYNEQFF; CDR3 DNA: TGTGCCAGCAACCGGCCTAGCTCCTACAATGAGCAGTTCTTC
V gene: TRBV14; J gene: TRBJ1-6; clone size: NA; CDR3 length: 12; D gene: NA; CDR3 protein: CASSHSNSPLHF; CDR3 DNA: TGTGCCAGCAGCCATAGTAATTCACCCCTCCACTTT
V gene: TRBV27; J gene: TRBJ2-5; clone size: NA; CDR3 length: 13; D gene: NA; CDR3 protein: CASSLRGGETQYF; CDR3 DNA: TGTGCCAGCAGTTTAAGAGGAGGAGAGACCCAGTACTTC
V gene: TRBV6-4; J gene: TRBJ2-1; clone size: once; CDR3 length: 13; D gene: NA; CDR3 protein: CASSSQGGTEQFF; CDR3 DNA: TGTGCCAGCAGTTCACAGGGTGGGACTGAGCAGTTCTTC